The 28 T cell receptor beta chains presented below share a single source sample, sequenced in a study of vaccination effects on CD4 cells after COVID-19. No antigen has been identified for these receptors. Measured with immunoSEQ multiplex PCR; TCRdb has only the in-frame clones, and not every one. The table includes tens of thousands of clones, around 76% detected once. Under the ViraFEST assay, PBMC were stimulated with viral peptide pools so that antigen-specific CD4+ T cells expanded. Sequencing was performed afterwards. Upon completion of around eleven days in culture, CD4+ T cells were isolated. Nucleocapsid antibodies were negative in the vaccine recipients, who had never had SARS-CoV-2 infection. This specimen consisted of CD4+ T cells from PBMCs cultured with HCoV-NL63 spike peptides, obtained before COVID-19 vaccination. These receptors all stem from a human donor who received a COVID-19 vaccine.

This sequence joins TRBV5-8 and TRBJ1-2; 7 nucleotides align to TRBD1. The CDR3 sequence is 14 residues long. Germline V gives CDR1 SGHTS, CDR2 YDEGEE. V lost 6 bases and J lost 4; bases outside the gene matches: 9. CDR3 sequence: CASNRQGTVYGYTF. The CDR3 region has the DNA TGTGCCAGCAACCGACAGGGTACTGTCTATGGCTACACCTTC.

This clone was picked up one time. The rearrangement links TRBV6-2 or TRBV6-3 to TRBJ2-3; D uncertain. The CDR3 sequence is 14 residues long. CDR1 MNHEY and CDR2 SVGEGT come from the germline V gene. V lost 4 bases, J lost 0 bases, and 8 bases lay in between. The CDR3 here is CASSSSGSTDTQYF. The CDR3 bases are TGTGCCAGCAGTTCGTCAGGTAGCACAGATACGCAGTATTTT.

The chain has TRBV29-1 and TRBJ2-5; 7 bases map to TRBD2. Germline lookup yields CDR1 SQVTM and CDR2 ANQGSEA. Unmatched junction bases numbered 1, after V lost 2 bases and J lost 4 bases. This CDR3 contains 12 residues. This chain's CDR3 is CSVEPGGETQYF. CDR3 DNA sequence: TGCAGCGTTGAACCGGGGGGAGAGACCCAGTACTTC.

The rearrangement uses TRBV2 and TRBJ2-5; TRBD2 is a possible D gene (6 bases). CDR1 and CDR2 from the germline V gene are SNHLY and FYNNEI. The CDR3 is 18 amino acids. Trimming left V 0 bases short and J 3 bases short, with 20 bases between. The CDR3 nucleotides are TGTGCCAGCAGTGAAGCGGGGTGGGACTCAAGGCCAAAAGAGACCCAGTACTTC. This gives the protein CASSEAGWDSRPKETQYF.

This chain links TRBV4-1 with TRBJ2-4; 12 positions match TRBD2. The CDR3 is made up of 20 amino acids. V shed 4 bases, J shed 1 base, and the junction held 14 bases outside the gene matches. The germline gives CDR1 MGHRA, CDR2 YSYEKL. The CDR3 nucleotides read TGCGCCAGCAGCCCCTACCTAGCGGGGGGGCTAGGTCCGGCCAAAAACATTCAGTACTTC. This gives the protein CASSPYLAGGLGPAKNIQYF.

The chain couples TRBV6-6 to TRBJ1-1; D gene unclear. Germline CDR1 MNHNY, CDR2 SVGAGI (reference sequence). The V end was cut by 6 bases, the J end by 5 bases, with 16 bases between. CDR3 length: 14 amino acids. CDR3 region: CASRSGGLGTEAFF. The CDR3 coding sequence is TGTGCCAGCAGATCAGGCGGATTGGGAACTGAAGCTTTCTTT.

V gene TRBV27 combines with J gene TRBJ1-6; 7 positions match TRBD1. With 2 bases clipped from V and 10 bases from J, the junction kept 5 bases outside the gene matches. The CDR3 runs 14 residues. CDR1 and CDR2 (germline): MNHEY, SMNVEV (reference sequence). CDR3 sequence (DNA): TGTGCCAGCAGTTTAATACAGGGGAGGTCACCCCTCCACTTT. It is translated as CASSLIQGRSPLHF.

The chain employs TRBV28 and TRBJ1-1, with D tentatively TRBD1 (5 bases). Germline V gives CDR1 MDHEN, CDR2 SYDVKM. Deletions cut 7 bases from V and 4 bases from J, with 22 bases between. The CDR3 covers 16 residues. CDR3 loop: CASTTPTAGFFTEAFF. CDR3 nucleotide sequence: TGTGCCAGCACTACTCCCACGGCAGGGTTTTTCACTGAAGCTTTCTTT.

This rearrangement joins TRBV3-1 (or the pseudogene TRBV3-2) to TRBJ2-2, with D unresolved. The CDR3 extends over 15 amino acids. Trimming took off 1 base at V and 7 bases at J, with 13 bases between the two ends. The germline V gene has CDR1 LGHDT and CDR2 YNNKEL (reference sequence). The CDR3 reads CASSQAPGRIGELFF. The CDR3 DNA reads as TGTGCCAGCAGCCAAGCACCCGGGCGGATCGGGGAGCTGTTTTTT.

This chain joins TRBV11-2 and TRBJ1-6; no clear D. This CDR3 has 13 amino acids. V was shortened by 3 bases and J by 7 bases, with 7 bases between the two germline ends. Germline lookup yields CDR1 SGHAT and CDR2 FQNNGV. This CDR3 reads CASSFEINSPLHF. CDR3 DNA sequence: TGTGCCAGCAGCTTCGAAATCAATTCACCCCTCCACTTT.

Here the CDR3 reads CASSVDTDSNQPQHF. The CDR3 DNA is TGTGCCAGCAGCGTAGATACGGATAGCAATCAGCCCCAGCATTTT. The V gene is TRBV9, the J gene TRBJ1-5; D not resolved. Germline-derived CDR1 and CDR2 are SGDLS and YYNGEE. This CDR3 region has 15 residues. The V end was cut by 0 bases, the J end by 0 bases, with 7 bases between.

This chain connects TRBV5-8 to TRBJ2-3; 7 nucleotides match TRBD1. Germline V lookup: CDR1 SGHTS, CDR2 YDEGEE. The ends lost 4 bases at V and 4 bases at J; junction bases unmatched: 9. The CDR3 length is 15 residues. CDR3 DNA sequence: TGTGCCAGCAGCCCGACAGGGAAGGGTGCAGATACGCAGTATTTT. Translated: CASSPTGKGADTQYF.

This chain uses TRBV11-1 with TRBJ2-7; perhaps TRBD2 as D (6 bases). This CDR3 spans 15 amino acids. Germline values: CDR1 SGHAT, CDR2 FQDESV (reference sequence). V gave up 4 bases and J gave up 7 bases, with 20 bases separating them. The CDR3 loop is CASSSPGLRGGEQYV. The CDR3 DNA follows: TGTGCCAGCAGCTCCCCGGGACTCCGCGGAGGGGAGCAGTACGTC.

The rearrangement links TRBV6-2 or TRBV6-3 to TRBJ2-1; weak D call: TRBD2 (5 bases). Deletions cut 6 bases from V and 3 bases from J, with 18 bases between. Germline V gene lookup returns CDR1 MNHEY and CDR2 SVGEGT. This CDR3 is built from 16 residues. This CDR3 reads CASSSRLAAVYNEQFF. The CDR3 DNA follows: TGTGCCAGCAGCTCGAGGCTCGCAGCGGTCTACAATGAGCAGTTCTTC.

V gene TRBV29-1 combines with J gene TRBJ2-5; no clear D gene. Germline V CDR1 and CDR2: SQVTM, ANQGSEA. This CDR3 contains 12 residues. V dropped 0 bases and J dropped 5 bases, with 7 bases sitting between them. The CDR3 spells CSVEEAEETQYF. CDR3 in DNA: TGCAGCGTTGAAGAGGCGGAGGAGACCCAGTACTTC.

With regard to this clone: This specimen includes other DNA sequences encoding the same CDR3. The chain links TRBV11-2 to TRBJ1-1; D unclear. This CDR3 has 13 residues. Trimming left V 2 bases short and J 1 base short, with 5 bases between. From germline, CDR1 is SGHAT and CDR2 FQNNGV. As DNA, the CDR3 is TGTGCCAGCAGCTTAATGAGGAACACTGAAGCTTTCTTT. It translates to CASSLMRNTEAFF. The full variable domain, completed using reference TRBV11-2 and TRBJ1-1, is EAGVAQSPRYKIIEKRQSVAFWCNPISGHATLYWYQQILGQGPKLLIQFQNNGVVDDSQLPKDRFSAERLKGVDSTLKIQPAKLEDSAVYLCASSLMRNTEAFFGQGTRLTVV.

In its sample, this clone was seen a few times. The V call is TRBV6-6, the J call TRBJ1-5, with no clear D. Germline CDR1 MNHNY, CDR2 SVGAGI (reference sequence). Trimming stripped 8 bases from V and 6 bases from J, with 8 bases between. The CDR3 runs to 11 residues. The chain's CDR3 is CASAIGQPQHF. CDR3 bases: TGTGCCAGCGCCATAGGTCAGCCCCAGCATTTT.

CDR3 sequence reads: CATTSGGETQYF. The CDR3 region has the DNA TGTGCCACGACTAGCGGGGGCGAGACCCAGTACTTC. The chain couples TRBV10-3 to TRBJ2-5; TRBD2 aligns across 12 bases. Germline CDR1 and CDR2: ENHRY and SYGVKD. Trimming removed 10 bases from V and 5 bases from J; junction bases left unmatched: 2. The CDR3 is made up of 12 amino acids.

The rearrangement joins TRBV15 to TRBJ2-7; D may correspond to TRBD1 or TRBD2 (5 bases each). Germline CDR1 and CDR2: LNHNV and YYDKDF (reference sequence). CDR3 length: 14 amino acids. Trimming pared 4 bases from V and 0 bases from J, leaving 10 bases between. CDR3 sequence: CATSIGTGSYEQYV. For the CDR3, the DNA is TGTGCCACCAGCATCGGGACCGGCTCCTACGAGCAGTACGTC.

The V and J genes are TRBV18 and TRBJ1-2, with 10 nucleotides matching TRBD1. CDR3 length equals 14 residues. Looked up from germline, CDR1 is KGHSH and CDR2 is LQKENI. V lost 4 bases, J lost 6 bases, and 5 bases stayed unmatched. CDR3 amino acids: CASSLGQGEDGYTF. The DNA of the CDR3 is TGTGCCAGCTCACTCGGACAGGGGGAGGATGGCTACACCTTC.

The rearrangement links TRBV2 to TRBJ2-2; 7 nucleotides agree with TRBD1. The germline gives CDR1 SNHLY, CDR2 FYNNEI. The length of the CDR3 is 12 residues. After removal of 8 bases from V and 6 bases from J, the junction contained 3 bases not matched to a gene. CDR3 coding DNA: TGTGCCAGCGGGGGACAGTCCGGGGAGCTGTTTTTT. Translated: CASGGQSGELFF.

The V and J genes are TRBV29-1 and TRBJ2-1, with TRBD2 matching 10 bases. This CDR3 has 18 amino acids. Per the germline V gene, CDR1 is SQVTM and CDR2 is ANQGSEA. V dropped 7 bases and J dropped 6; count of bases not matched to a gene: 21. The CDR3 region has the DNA TGCAGCGCCGATAAGTGGGGCGGACTAGCGGTTTCCGGCAATGAGCAGTTCTTC. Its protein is CSADKWGGLAVSGNEQFF.

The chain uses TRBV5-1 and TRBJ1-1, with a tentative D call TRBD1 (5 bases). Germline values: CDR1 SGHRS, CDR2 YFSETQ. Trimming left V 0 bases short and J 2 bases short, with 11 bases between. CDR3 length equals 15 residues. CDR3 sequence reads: CASSLAGTANTEAFF. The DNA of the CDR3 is TGCGCCAGCAGCTTGGCGGGGACGGCAAACACTGAAGCTTTCTTT.

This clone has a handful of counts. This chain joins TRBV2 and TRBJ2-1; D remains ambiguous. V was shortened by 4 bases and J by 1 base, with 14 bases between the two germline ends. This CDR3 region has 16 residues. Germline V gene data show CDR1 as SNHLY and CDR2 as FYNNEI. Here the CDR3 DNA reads TGTGCCAGCAGTGTCCCCCAGCGAAGGTCCTACAATGAGCAGTTCTTC. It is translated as CASSVPQRRSYNEQFF.

DNA for the CDR3: TGTGCCAGCAGCCCTCTAGCGGGTTTGGAGTATTTT. Its translation: CASSPLAGLEYF. The chain combines TRBV7-2 with TRBJ2-3, with TRBD2 matching 8 bases. This CDR3 is built from 12 residues. Germline values: CDR1 SGHTA, CDR2 FQGNSA. V gave up 5 bases and J gave up 13 bases; unmatched junction bases: 8.

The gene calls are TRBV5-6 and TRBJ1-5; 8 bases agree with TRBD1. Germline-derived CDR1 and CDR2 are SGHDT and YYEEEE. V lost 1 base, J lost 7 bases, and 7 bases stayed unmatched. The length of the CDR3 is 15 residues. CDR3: CASSLLGQASQPQHF. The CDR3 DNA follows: TGTGCCAGCAGCTTGCTGGGACAGGCGTCCCAGCCCCAGCATTTT. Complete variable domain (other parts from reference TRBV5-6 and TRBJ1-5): DAGVTQSPTHLIKTRGQQVTLRCSPKSGHDTVSWYQQALGQGPQFIFQYYEEEERQRGNFPDRFSGHQFPNYSSELNVNALLLGDSALYLCASSLLGQASQPQHFGDGTRLSIL.

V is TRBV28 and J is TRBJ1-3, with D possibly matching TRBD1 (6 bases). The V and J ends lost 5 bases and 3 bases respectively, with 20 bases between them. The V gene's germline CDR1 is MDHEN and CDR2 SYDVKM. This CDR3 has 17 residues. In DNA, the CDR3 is TGTGCCAGCAGTCCCCTCTCATACAGGGAAATTGGAAACACCATATATTTT. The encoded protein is CASSPLSYREIGNTIYF.

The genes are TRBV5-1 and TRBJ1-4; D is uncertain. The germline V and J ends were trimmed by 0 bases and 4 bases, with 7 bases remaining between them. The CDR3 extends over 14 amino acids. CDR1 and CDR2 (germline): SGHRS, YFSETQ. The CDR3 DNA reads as TGCGCCAGCAGCTTGGCCGAAATTAATGAAAAACTGTTTTTT. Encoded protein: CASSLAEINEKLFF.